The clone carrying this TCR beta chain has just a few counts. Its antigen is not known. No donor was unhealthy or non-Caucasian. The sample comes from a study of identical twins. Template switching added a universal primer binding site, and final cDNA carried unique molecular identifiers. TCRdb re-analysed the 5' RACE reads in MiXCR, keeping a single row per CDR3 protein. The data hold fewer than 900,000 distinct CDR3 sequences, with about 20% observed a single time. Study-wide findings and caveats: Partly confounded zero-insertion analyses could result from invariant MAIT and iNKT cells. Out-of-frame alpha sequences shared by twins were enriched for low generation probability.

These data also featured in a second study, about T cells expressing NK-cell markers.

This receptor was identified in a woman aged 18-29 years in good health. Sequenced: PBMCs.

In nucleotides, the CDR3 is TGCAGCGTTGGGGGGGACCGCTACCTTCCCTACAATGAGCAGTTCTTC. Encoded protein: CSVGGDRYLPYNEQFF. This chain uses TRBV29-1 with TRBJ2-1, with D possibly being TRBD2 (6 bases). Deletions cut 4 bases from V and 2 bases from J, with 18 bases between. Germline CDR1 is SQVTM and CDR2 is ANQGSEA. The CDR3 is 16 amino acids.